This T cell receptor beta chain derives from a study of blood T cell repertoires in COVID-19. On the study more broadly: Both acute and convalescent COVID-19 samples were obtained from the United States, Italy and Spain.

There are 15 residues in the CDR3. Germline trimming cut 3 bases from V and 5 bases from J; bases unmatched to any gene: 7. Germline V gene lookup returns CDR1 LGHDT and CDR2 YNNKEL (reference sequence). The authors' processing: Reference gene primer amplification gave estimated nucleated cell counts. Repertoires were generated with immunoSEQ multiplex PCR, while TCRdb's copy carries only in-frame clones and drops some. Clone size and V and J calls were adopted from that table, with D and trimming inferred from the DNA. The table lists over 150,000 clones, around 86% of them singletons. This rearrangement joins TRBV3-1 (or the pseudogene TRBV3-2) to TRBJ1-5, with 7 bases that match TRBD1. Sequenced: peripheral blood. This clonotype originated in a man in his forties or fifties with active or convalescent COVID-19. Here the CDR3 reads CASSQQGGFDQPQHF. CDR3 DNA: TGTGCCAGCAGCCAGCAGGGGGGTTTCGATCAGCCCCAGCATTTT.